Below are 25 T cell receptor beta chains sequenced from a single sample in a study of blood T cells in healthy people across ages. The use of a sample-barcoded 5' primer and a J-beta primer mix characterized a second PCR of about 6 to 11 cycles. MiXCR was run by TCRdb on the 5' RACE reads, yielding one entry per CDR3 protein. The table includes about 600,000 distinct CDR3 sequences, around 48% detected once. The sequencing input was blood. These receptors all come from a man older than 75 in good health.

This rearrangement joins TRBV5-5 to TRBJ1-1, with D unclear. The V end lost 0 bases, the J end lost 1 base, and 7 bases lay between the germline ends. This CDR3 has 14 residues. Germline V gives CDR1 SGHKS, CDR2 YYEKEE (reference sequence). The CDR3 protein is CASSLELANTEAFF. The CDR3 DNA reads TGTGCCAGCAGCTTGGAGTTGGCGAACACTGAAGCTTTCTTT.

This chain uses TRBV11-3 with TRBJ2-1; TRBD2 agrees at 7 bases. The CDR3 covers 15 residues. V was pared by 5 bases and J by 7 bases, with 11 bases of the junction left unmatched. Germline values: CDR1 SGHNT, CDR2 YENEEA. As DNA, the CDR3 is TGTGCCAGCAGCACCTCGGGACTACAAACAAATGAGCAGTTCTTC. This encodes CASSTSGLQTNEQFF. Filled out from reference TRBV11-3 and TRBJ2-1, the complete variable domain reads EAGVVQSPRYKIIEKKQPVAFWCNPISGHNTLYWYLQNLGQGPELLIRYENEEAVDDSQLPKDRFSAERLKGVDSTLKIQPAELGDSAVYLCASSTSGLQTNEQFFGPGTRLTVL.

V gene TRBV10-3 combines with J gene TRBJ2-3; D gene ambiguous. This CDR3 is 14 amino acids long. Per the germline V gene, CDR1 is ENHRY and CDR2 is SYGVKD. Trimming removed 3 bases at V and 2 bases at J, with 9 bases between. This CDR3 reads CAISDTPPTDTQYF. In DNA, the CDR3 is TGTGCCATCAGTGATACGCCTCCCACAGATACGCAGTATTTT.

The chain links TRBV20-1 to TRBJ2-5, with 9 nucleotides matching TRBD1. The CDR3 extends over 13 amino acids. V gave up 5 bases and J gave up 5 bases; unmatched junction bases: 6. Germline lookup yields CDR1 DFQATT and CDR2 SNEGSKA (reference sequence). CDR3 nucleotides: TGCAGTGCTGATACAGGGGGCGATGAGACCCAGTACTTC. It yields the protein CSADTGGDETQYF.

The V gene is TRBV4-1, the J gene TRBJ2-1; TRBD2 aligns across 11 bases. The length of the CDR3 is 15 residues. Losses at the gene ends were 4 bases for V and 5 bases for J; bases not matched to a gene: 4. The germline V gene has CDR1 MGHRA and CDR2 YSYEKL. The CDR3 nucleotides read TGCGCCAGCAGCCGGCGTAGCGGGGGGGACAATGAGCAGTTCTTC. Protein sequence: CASSRRSGGDNEQFF.

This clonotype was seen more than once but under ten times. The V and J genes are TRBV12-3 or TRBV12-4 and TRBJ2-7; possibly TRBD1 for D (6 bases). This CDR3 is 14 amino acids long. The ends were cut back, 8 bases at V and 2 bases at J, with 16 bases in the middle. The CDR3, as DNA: TGTGCCAGCCAACAGGGATCGATAACCTACGAGCAGTACTTC. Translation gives CASQQGSITYEQYF.

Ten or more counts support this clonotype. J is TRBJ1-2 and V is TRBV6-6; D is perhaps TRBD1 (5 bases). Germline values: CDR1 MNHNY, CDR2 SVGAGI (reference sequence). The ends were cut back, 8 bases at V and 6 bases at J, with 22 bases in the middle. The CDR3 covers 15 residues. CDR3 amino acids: CASHARRVQGDGYTF. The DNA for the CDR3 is TGTGCCAGCCATGCACGGAGGGTCCAGGGCGATGGCTACACCTTC.

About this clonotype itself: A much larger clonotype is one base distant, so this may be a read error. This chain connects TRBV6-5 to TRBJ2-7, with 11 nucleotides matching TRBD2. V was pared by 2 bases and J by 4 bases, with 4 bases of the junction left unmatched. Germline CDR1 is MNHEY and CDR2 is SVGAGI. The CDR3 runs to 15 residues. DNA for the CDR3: TGTGCCAGCAGTTACGCTGCTAGCGGGGGGTACGAGCAGTACTTC. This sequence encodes CASSYAASGGYEQYF.

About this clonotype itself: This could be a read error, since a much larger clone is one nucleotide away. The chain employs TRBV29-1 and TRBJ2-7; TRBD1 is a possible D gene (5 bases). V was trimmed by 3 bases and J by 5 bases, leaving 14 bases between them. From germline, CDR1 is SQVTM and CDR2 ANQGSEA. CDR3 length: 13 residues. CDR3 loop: CSVERQGGDEQYF. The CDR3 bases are TGCAGCGTTGAGAGGCAGGGCGGCGACGAGCAGTACTTC.

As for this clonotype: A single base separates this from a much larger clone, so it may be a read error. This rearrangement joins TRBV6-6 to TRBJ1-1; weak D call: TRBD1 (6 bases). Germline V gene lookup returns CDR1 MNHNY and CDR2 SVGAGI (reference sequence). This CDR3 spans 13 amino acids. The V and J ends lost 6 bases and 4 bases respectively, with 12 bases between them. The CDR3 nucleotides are TGTGCCAGCAGCAACGGACAGAGCACTGAAGCTTTCTTT. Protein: CASSNGQSTEAFF.

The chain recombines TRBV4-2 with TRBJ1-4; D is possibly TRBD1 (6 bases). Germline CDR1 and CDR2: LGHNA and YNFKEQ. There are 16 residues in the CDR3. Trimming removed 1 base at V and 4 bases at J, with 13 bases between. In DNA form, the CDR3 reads TGTGCCAGCAGCCAAGTGGGGAGGGGGGATAATGAAAAACTGTTTTTT. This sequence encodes CASSQVGRGDNEKLFF.

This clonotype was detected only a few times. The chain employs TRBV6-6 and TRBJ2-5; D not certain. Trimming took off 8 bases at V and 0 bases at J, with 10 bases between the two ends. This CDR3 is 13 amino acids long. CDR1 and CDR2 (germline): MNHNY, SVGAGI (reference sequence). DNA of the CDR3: TGTGCCAGCTGGAGACAAAACCAAGAGACCCAGTACTTC. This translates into CASWRQNQETQYF.

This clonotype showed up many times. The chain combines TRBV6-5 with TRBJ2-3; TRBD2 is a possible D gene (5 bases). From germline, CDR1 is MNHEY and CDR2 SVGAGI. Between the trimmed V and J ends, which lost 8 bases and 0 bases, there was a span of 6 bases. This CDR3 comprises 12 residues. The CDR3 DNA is TGTGCCAGCCGGGGAAGCACAGATACGCAGTATTTT. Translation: CASRGSTDTQYF.

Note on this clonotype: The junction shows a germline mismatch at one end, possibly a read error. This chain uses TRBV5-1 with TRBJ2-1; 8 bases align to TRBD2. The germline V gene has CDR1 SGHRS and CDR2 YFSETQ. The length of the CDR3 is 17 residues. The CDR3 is CASSLGPAGDSNNEQFF. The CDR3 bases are TGCGCCAGCAGCTTGGGCCCAGCGGGGGACTCCAACAATGAGCAGTTCTTC.

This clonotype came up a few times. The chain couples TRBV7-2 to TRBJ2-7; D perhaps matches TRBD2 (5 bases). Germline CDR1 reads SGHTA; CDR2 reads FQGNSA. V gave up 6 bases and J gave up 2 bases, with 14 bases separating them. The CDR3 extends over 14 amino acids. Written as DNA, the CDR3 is TGTGCCAGCAGTAGAAGCAGAGGGCCCTACGAGCAGTACTTC. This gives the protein CASSRSRGPYEQYF.

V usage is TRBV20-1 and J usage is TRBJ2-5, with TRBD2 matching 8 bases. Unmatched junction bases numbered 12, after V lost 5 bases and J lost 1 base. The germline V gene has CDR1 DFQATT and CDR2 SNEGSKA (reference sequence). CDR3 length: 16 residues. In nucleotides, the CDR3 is TGCAGTGCTCGCAGCGGGCGGGAGGCCATCCAAGAGACCCAGTACTTC. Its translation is CSARSGREAIQETQYF.

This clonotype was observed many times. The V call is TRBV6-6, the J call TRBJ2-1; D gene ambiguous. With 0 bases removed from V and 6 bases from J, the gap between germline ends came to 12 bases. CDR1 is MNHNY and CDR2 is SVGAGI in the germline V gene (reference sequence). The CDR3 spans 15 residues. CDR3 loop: CASSYSFTSSNEQFF. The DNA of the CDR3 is TGTGCCAGCAGTTACTCGTTTACGAGCAGCAATGAGCAGTTCTTC.

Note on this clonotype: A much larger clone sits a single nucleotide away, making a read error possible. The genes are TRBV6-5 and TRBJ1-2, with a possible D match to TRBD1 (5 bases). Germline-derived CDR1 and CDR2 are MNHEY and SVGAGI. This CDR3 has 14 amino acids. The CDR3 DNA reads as TGTGCCAGCTCCGGGGGAGCCCGGAACTATGGCTGCACCTTC. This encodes CASSGGARNYGCTF.

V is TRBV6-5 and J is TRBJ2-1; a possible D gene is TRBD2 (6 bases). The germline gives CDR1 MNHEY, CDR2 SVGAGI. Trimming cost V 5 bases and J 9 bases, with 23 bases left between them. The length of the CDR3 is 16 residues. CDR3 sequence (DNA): TGTGCCAGCAGTCCCCATTCGATAGGGAGGAACACTGAGCAGTTCTTC. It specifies CASSPHSIGRNTEQFF.

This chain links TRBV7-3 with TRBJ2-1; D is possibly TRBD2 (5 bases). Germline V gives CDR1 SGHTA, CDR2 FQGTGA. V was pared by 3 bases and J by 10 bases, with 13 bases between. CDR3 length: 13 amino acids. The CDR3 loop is CASSFSLGGEQFF. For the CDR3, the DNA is TGTGCCAGCAGCTTCTCGTTGGGCGGGGAGCAGTTCTTC.

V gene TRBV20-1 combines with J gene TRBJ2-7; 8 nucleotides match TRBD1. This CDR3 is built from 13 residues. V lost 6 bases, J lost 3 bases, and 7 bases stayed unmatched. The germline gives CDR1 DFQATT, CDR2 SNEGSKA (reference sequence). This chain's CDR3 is CSAKWTGSYEQYF. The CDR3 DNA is TGCAGTGCCAAATGGACAGGGAGCTACGAGCAGTACTTC.

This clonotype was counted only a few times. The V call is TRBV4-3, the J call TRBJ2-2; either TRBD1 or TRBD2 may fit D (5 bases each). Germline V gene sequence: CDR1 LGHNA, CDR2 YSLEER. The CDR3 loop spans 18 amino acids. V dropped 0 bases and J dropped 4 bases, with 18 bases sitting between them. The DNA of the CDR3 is TGCGCCAGCAGCCAAGAGAACCGAGGACGGGGACGCACCGGGGAGCTGTTTTTT. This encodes CASSQENRGRGRTGELFF.

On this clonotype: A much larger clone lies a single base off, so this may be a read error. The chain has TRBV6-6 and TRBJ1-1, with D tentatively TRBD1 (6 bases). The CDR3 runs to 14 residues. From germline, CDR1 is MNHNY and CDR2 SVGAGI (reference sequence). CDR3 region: CAGSSPQGNTEAFF. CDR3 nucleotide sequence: TGTGCCGGCAGTTCCCCACAGGGAAACACTGAAGCTTTCTTT.

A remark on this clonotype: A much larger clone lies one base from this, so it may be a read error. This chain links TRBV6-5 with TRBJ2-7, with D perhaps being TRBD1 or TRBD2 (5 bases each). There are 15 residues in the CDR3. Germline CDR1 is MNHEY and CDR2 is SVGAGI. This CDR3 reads CAGSSRDLGRYEQYF. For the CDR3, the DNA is TGTGCCGGCAGTTCTCGGGACCTTGGGCGTTACGAGCAGTACTTC.

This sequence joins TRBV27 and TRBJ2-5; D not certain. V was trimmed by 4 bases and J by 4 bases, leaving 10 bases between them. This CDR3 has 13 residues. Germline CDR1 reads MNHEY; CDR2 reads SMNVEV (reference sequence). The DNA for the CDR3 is TGTGCCAGCAGTTCTGGCGCTGGAGAGACCCAGTACTTC. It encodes CASSSGAGETQYF.